Below, 28 T cell receptor beta chains from the same sample are listed, as sequenced in a study of T-cell reconstitution after alpha-beta-depleted transplantation in children. Preparation of the TCRbeta library was carried out with unique molecular identifiers. A single record per CDR3 protein comes from TCRdb applying MiXCR to the PCR reads. The sample contains around 200,000 distinct CDR3 sequences, about a tenth of which appear only once. The sample was PBMCs, taken before TCRalphabeta/CD19-depleted stem cell transplant. The receptors stem from a child under two years old with acute myeloid leukemia, due to receive a stem cell transplant.

V gene TRBV5-1 combines with J gene TRBJ2-7, with TRBD2 as a possible D gene (6 bases). V was shortened by 4 bases and J by 2 bases, with 10 bases between the two germline ends. From germline, CDR1 is SGHRS and CDR2 YFSETQ. This CDR3 has 13 amino acids. CDR3 region: CASSAREPYEQYF. The CDR3 DNA sequence: TGCGCCAGCAGCGCCCGGGAGCCCTACGAGCAGTACTTC.

This clonotype has at least ten counts. The rearrangement joins TRBV6-2 or TRBV6-3 to TRBJ2-7, with D unresolved. In germline, CDR1 is MNHEY, CDR2 SVGEGT. Trimming left V 6 bases short and J 7 bases short, with 19 bases between. This CDR3 region has 14 residues. CDR3 residues: CASRHHPTDGEQYF. CDR3 sequence (DNA): TGTGCCAGCAGGCACCACCCGACCGATGGGGAGCAGTACTTC.

This clonotype showed up just a few times. The J gene is TRBJ2-5, the V gene TRBV5-1; 8 nucleotides align to TRBD2. The CDR3 extends over 15 amino acids. J lost 0 bases, V lost 4 bases, and 5 bases had no gene match. Germline V gene sequence: CDR1 SGHRS, CDR2 YFSETQ. CDR3 region: CASSPTSANQETQYF. The CDR3 DNA sequence: TGCGCCAGCAGCCCGACTAGCGCTAACCAAGAGACCCAGTACTTC.

This clonotype has ten or more counts. CDR3 residues: CASSLRALNTEAFF. DNA for the CDR3: TGTGCCAGCAGTTTAAGGGCCCTGAACACTGAAGCTTTCTTT. The rearrangement uses TRBV12-3 or TRBV12-4 and TRBJ1-1; D is unclear. The CDR3 consists of 14 residues. Between the trimmed V and J ends, which lost 2 bases and 0 bases, there was a span of 7 bases.

This clonotype was observed many times. The J gene is TRBJ1-3, the V gene TRBV6-6; no definite D call. The V gene's germline CDR1 is MNHNY and CDR2 SVGAGI (reference sequence). The CDR3 is 11 residues long. V dropped 7 bases and J dropped 4 bases, with 5 bases sitting between them. CDR3 protein: CASTAGNTIYF. The CDR3 DNA sequence: TGTGCCAGCACCGCGGGAAACACCATATATTTT.

At least ten counts were recorded for this clonotype. This chain joins TRBV20-1 and TRBJ2-1; weak D call: TRBD1 (5 bases). Deletions cut 6 bases from V and 7 bases from J, with 10 bases between. Germline V gives CDR1 DFQATT, CDR2 SNEGSKA (reference sequence). The CDR3 has 11 amino acids. CDR3 DNA: TGCAGTGCCTCCGGACAAAATGAGCAGTTCTTC. Amino acid sequence: CSASGQNEQFF.

This clonotype has a count of ten or more. The CDR3 bases are TGCAGTGCGCGATCGCCCGGGACAGGGGGCCTGGATGAGCAGTTCTTC. It specifies CSARSPGTGGLDEQFF. This chain uses TRBV20-1 with TRBJ2-1, with 12 bases identical to TRBD1. Germline trimming cut 6 bases from V and 8 bases from J; bases unmatched to any gene: 14. CDR1 and CDR2 from the germline V gene are DFQATT and SNEGSKA (reference sequence). The CDR3 has 16 residues.

This clonotype was picked up a small number of times. This chain joins TRBV20-1 and TRBJ2-6; a weak D match, TRBD2 (6 bases). Trimming left V 6 bases short and J 2 bases short, with 14 bases between. CDR1 and CDR2 (germline): DFQATT, SNEGSKA (reference sequence). The CDR3 extends over 15 amino acids. The CDR3 nucleotides are TGCAGTGCGGCGGGACCTGGGGCTGGGGCCAACGTCCTGACTTTC. This sequence encodes CSAAGPGAGANVLTF.

This clonotype was seen at least ten times. The rearrangement links TRBV6-4 to TRBJ2-1, with D possibly TRBD2 on 6 matching bases. The germline V and J ends were trimmed by 2 bases and 4 bases, with 12 bases remaining between them. The CDR3 extends over 15 amino acids. CDR1 is MRHNA, CDR2 SNTAGT, per germline. The CDR3 bases are TGTGCCAGCAGTGACCGGGACTCAATATACAATGAGCAGTTCTTC. Amino acid sequence: CASSDRDSIYNEQFF.

At least ten counts were recorded for this clonotype. This sequence joins TRBV4-2 and TRBJ2-1, with 9 bases aligning to TRBD2. Germline V gives CDR1 LGHNA, CDR2 YNFKEQ. Trimming removed 4 bases from V and 2 bases from J; junction bases left unmatched: 9. The CDR3 has 17 residues. The CDR3 nucleotides are TGTGCCAGCAGCCCTAAGGGGACTAGCAGCACCTACAATGAGCAGTTCTTC. Its translation: CASSPKGTSSTYNEQFF.

This clonotype has a count of ten or more. V and J are TRBV12-3 or TRBV12-4 and TRBJ2-1; D is uncertain. The CDR3 runs to 16 residues. Trimming stripped 5 bases from V and 4 bases from J, with 18 bases between. The CDR3 spells CASSRVEAQSYNEQFF. The CDR3 DNA follows: TGTGCCAGCAGTCGCGTGGAAGCCCAGAGTTACAATGAGCAGTTCTTC.

In this sample, this clonotype turned up many times. J is TRBJ1-1 and V is TRBV28; 7 bases fit TRBD1. The CDR3 totals 15 residues. V lost 4 bases, J lost 1 base, and 6 bases stayed unmatched. Germline lookup yields CDR1 MDHEN and CDR2 SYDVKM. The CDR3 coding sequence is TGTGCCAGCAGTTCTCCCGGGACAGCGAACACTGAAGCTTTCTTT. This sequence encodes CASSSPGTANTEAFF.

This clonotype showed up many times. This chain joins TRBV5-1 and TRBJ2-5; D is unresolved. V dropped 2 bases and J dropped 3 bases, with 11 bases sitting between them. This CDR3 contains 14 residues. The germline V gene encodes CDR1 SGHRS and CDR2 YFSETQ. The CDR3: CASSFSHPEETQYF. CDR3 nucleotide sequence: TGCGCCAGCAGCTTCTCCCACCCGGAAGAGACCCAGTACTTC.

In its sample, this clonotype was seen many times. This sequence joins TRBV12-3 or TRBV12-4 and TRBJ2-5, with D perhaps matching TRBD1 or TRBD2 (6 bases each). The length of the CDR3 is 14 residues. With 5 bases removed from V and 7 bases from J, the gap between germline ends came to 17 bases. CDR3 residues: CASSRREKGGTQYF. Written as DNA, the CDR3 is TGTGCCAGCAGTAGAAGGGAAAAGGGGGGGACCCAGTACTTC.

Ten or more counts support this clonotype. This chain joins TRBV20-1 and TRBJ2-3, with a weak D call TRBD2 (5 bases). Germline values: CDR1 DFQATT, CDR2 SNEGSKA (reference sequence). V was pared by 7 bases and J by 4 bases, with 18 bases between. The CDR3 runs 14 residues. This CDR3 is CSGARAIWADTQYF. The CDR3 DNA reads as TGCAGTGGGGCGAGGGCAATCTGGGCAGATACGCAGTATTTT.

This clonotype was picked up many times. The V gene is TRBV5-1, the J gene TRBJ2-5; TRBD1 matches 7 bases. In germline, CDR1 is SGHRS, CDR2 YFSETQ. V lost 3 bases and J lost 0; bases outside the gene matches: 5. This CDR3 has 15 residues. CDR3 loop: CASSSGQADQETQYF. Written as DNA, the CDR3 is TGCGCCAGCAGCTCCGGACAGGCCGACCAAGAGACCCAGTACTTC.

This clonotype was observed many times. The chain joins TRBV28 to TRBJ1-2; the match to TRBD1 covers 8 bases. The germline CDR1 and CDR2 sequences are MDHEN and SYDVKM. The V and J ends lost 5 bases and 4 bases, in that order; junction bases with no gene match: 3. This CDR3 has 13 residues. CDR3 in DNA: TGTGCCAGCAGTAGACAGGGGCTCTATGGCTACACCTTC. Protein: CASSRQGLYGYTF.

CDR3 sequence reads: CAWSVRAYTEAFF. For the CDR3, the DNA is TGTGCCTGGAGTGTACGGGCTTACACTGAAGCTTTCTTT. The chain has TRBV30 and TRBJ1-1, with D unclear. This CDR3 is built from 13 residues. Trimming took off 0 bases at V and 3 bases at J, with 8 bases between the two ends. Germline assignment: CDR1 GTSNPN and CDR2 SVGIG (reference sequence).

This clonotype was picked up many times. The chain joins TRBV5-1 to TRBJ1-2; TRBD1 agrees at 7 bases. The J segment lost 3 bases and the V segment lost 0 bases, leaving 2 bases of the junction unmatched. The V gene's germline CDR1 is SGHRS and CDR2 YFSETQ. The CDR3 covers 14 residues. The CDR3 reads CASSLVGGDYGYTF. The CDR3 region has the DNA TGCGCCAGCAGCTTGGTAGGGGGCGACTATGGCTACACCTTC.

In its sample, this clonotype was seen many times. J is TRBJ2-2 and V is TRBV20-1; D not resolved. CDR1 and CDR2 from the germline V gene are DFQATT and SNEGSKA (reference sequence). Between the trimmed V and J ends, which lost 3 bases and 2 bases, there was a span of 16 bases. This CDR3 region has 16 residues. The CDR3 region has the DNA TGCAGTGCTAGCAGTCCTACCGCGACTAACACCGGGGAGCTGTTTTTT. Translation gives CSASSPTATNTGELFF.

At least ten counts were recorded for this clonotype. J is TRBJ2-5 and V is TRBV7-2, with TRBD1 matching over 11 bases. Germline assignment: CDR1 SGHTA and CDR2 FQGNSA. V lost 4 bases to trimming and J lost 4 bases; unmatched junction nucleotides: 5. CDR3 length: 15 residues. The CDR3 coding sequence is TGTGCCAGCAGCTGGACAGGGGGCCCGAGAGAGACCCAGTACTTC. It is translated as CASSWTGGPRETQYF. The whole variable domain, remainder taken from reference TRBV7-2 and TRBJ2-5, is GAGVSQSPSNKVTEKGKDVELRCDPISGHTALYWYRQSLGQGLEFLIYFQGNSAPDKSGLPSDRFSAERTGGSVSTLTIQRTQQEDSAVYLCASSWTGGPRETQYFGPGTRLLVL.

This clonotype occurred many times. The chain joins TRBV18 to TRBJ1-4; D is undetermined. This CDR3 is built from 16 residues. The V end was cut by 2 bases, the J end by 8 bases, with 18 bases between. Germline CDR1 and CDR2: KGHSH and LQKENI. CDR3 in DNA: TGTGCCAGCTCACCAGTGGCTGGAGGGCAGATCGAAAAACTGTTTTTT. Translating it yields CASSPVAGGQIEKLFF.

This clonotype was seen ten or more times. The chain recombines TRBV29-1 with TRBJ1-1; no clear D. The CDR3 is 12 residues long. V was pared by 6 bases and J by 5 bases, with 13 bases between. Per the germline V gene, CDR1 is SQVTM and CDR2 is ANQGSEA. The CDR3 sequence is CSVVPVRTEAFF. CDR3 DNA sequence: TGCAGCGTCGTCCCCGTTAGAACTGAAGCTTTCTTT.

This clonotype was seen repeatedly, ten times or more. V usage is TRBV5-4 and J usage is TRBJ2-7; TRBD2 matches 10 bases. Germline V CDR1 and CDR2: SGHNT, YYREEE (reference sequence). J was trimmed by 2 bases and V by 3 bases; bases with no gene match: 8. The CDR3 length is 16 residues. CDR3 sequence: CASSSGLATKAYEQYF. Here the CDR3 DNA reads TGTGCCAGCAGCTCGGGACTAGCGACTAAAGCCTACGAGCAGTACTTC.

This clonotype occurred many times. This chain links TRBV29-1 with TRBJ2-5, with 8 nucleotides matching TRBD2. This CDR3 comprises 14 residues. Germline V gives CDR1 SQVTM, CDR2 ANQGSEA. Trimming at V came to 7 bases and at J to 3 bases, leaving 10 bases not matched to a gene. The DNA of the CDR3 is TGCAGCGCCGCTCCAAGACTAGCGAAAGAGACCCAGTACTTC. Amino acids: CSAAPRLAKETQYF.

This clonotype was detected ten times or more. The V call is TRBV28, the J call TRBJ2-3; possibly TRBD2 for D (6 bases). This CDR3 region has 15 residues. The V gene's germline CDR1 is MDHEN and CDR2 SYDVKM. V lost 2 bases, J lost 4 bases, and 13 bases lay in between. As DNA, the CDR3 is TGTGCCAGCAGTTTAAGTCTAGGAGGGGCAGATACGCAGTATTTT. The encoded protein is CASSLSLGGADTQYF.

CDR3 protein: CASSLSTGTDTQYF. DNA of the CDR3: TGTGCCAGCAGTTTATCTACCGGCACAGATACGCAGTATTTT. The chain is built from TRBV28 and TRBJ2-3; no definite D call. Germline CDR1 reads MDHEN; CDR2 reads SYDVKM. Trimming cost V 1 base and J 1 base, with 6 bases left between them. The CDR3 sequence is 14 residues long. Full variable domain (rest looked up from reference TRBV28 and TRBJ2-3): DVKVTQSSRYLVKRTGEKVFLECVQDMDHENMFWYRQDPGLGLRLIYFSYDVKMKEKGDIPEGYSVSREKKERFSLILESASTNQTSMYLCASSLSTGTDTQYFGPGTRLTVL.

This clonotype came up many times. The V gene is TRBV12-3 or TRBV12-4, the J gene TRBJ1-1; possible D gene TRBD1, 6 bases. V gave up 2 bases and J gave up 0 bases, with 10 bases separating them. This CDR3 spans 15 amino acids. CDR3 sequence: CASSLSGQLNTEAFF. CDR3 DNA: TGTGCCAGCAGTTTATCGGGACAATTGAACACTGAAGCTTTCTTT.